A few counts support the clone carrying this T cell receptor beta chain. This entry comes from a study of cytomegalovirus exposure and HLA in healthy donors. It was with 60 Vbeta and 13 Jbeta primers that the PCR ran. Using immunoSEQ multiplex PCR, the repertoire was profiled, and TCRdb retains in-frame clones only, with some absent. The repertoire has some 190,000 clones, 65% to 85% of them found once; the top ten carry approximately 1.6%. This CDR3 has 14 amino acids. Germline-derived CDR1 and CDR2 are SGHVS and FQNEAQ. With 5 bases removed from V and 5 bases from J, the gap between germline ends came to 12 bases.

The sequence was collected from a man aged 40-50 years in good health and CMV-seropositive. J is TRBJ2-2 and V is TRBV7-8, with D tentatively TRBD2 (5 bases). Sequencing was done on a sample of PBMCs. The CDR3 DNA is TGTGCCAGCAGCCTAGGTTGGGAGACCGGGGAGCTGTTTTTT. Protein: CASSLGWETGELFF.